These 20 T cell receptor beta chains came from one sample sequenced in a study of T cell repertoires in cytomegalovirus infection. These TCRs are of unknown antigen specificity. TCRdb recomputed calls from the reads with MiXCR, one row per CDR3 protein. The sample consists of roughly 180,000 distinct CDR3 sequences, 20% to 25% of them appearing once. This sample comprised CD8+ T cells from cultured PBMCs, obtained from culture after CMV antigen stimulation. Receptors originate from a human donor in good health (CMV status not recorded). Some clones in this sample may be carry-over from other donors' samples.

This clonotype appeared once. This rearrangement joins TRBV6-5 to TRBJ2-3; TRBD2 agrees at 10 bases. With 6 bases clipped from V and 1 base from J, the junction kept 7 bases outside the gene matches. This CDR3 is 16 amino acids long. Germline lookup yields CDR1 MNHEY and CDR2 SVGAGI. The CDR3 sequence: CASRPGLAARTDTQYF. The CDR3, as DNA: TGTGCCAGCAGACCCGGACTAGCGGCACGCACAGATACGCAGTATTTT.

A few counts support this clonotype. This chain joins TRBV19 and TRBJ1-1; 7 bases are a match to TRBD1. Looked up from germline, CDR1 is LNHDA and CDR2 is SQIVND (reference sequence). The CDR3 extends over 15 amino acids. After removal of 3 bases from V and 4 bases from J, the junction contained 8 bases not matched to a gene. CDR3 residues: CASSIPRQGATEAFF. Written as DNA, the CDR3 is TGTGCCAGTAGTATCCCGAGACAGGGCGCCACTGAAGCTTTCTTT.

The CDR3 nucleotides are TGTGCCAGCAGCCATACAACGCCGGGGGATCAGCCCCAGCATTTT. Encoded protein: CASSHTTPGDQPQHF. The genes are TRBV7-2 and TRBJ1-5, with TRBD1 as a possible D gene (5 bases). The ends were cut back, 5 bases at V and 5 bases at J, with 16 bases in the middle. This CDR3 has 15 residues. Germline loops: CDR1 SGHTA, CDR2 FQGNSA. Based on the CDR3 plus reference TRBV7-2 and TRBJ1-5, the full variable domain is GAGVSQSPSNKVTEKGKDVELRCDPISGHTALYWYRQSLGQGLEFLIYFQGNSAPDKSGLPSDRFSAERTGGSVSTLTIQRTQQEDSAVYLCASSHTTPGDQPQHFGDGTRLSIL.

This clonotype was detected only a few times. V and J are TRBV4-1 and TRBJ1-5; D is ambiguous. Deletions cut 2 bases from V and 4 bases from J, with 9 bases between. Per germline, CDR1 MGHRA and CDR2 YSYEKL. CDR3 length: 14 amino acids. CDR3 DNA sequence: TGCGCCAGCAGCCAAAAGCAGAATAATCAGCCCCAGCATTTT. This encodes CASSQKQNNQPQHF.

This clonotype has only a few counts. This chain joins TRBV7-2 and TRBJ2-3; unclear D gene. V was cut by 2 bases and J by 5 bases, with 8 bases left in between. This CDR3 is built from 13 residues. CDR1 and CDR2 from the germline V gene are SGHTA and FQGNSA. CDR3 loop: CASSLPPQDTQYF. As DNA, the CDR3 is TGTGCCAGCAGCTTACCCCCGCAAGATACGCAGTATTTT.

This clonotype has a handful of counts. The CDR3 is CASSLGDTGANVLTF. The CDR3 DNA is TGTGCCAGCAGCTTGGGTGATACTGGGGCCAACGTCCTGACTTTC. The rearrangement links TRBV5-4 to TRBJ2-6; D not resolved. From germline, CDR1 is SGHNT and CDR2 YYREEE (reference sequence). CDR3 length equals 15 residues. V was clipped by 0 bases and J by 2 bases, with 6 bases between them.

This rearrangement joins TRBV2 to TRBJ2-1; D possibly corresponds to TRBD2 (6 bases). This CDR3 is built from 11 residues. The germline V gene encodes CDR1 SNHLY and CDR2 FYNNEI. The ends were cut back, 10 bases at V and 8 bases at J, with 12 bases in the middle. The CDR3 DNA reads as TGTGCCACCTCTTGGGGGGATGAGCAGTTCTTC. Its protein is CATSWGDEQFF.

This clonotype turned up a few times. The chain couples TRBV30 to TRBJ1-1, with D hard to call. V lost 3 bases and J lost 4, with 18 bases in between. This CDR3 is 15 amino acids long. Per the germline V gene, CDR1 is GTSNPN and CDR2 is SVGIG (reference sequence). The CDR3 spells CAWSPQTSWSTEAFF. The CDR3 coding sequence is TGTGCCTGGAGCCCCCAGACATCCTGGAGCACTGAAGCTTTCTTT.

Only a few counts were recorded for this clonotype. DNA of the CDR3: TGCAGTGCTAGAGAACGGTCGGGGTCCACCAGACTGTACGAGCAGTACTTC. Translated: CSARERSGSTRLYEQYF. The V and J genes are TRBV20-1 and TRBJ2-7, with TRBD2 as a possible D gene (5 bases). Trimming removed 0 bases at V and 4 bases at J, with 22 bases between. Germline V CDR1 and CDR2: DFQATT, SNEGSKA (reference sequence). The CDR3 has 17 residues.

V usage is TRBV24-1 and J usage is TRBJ2-1; 7 bases match TRBD1. This CDR3 region has 15 residues. Germline CDR1 KGHDR, CDR2 SFDVKD. The ends lost 3 bases at V and 2 bases at J; junction bases unmatched: 3. CDR3: CATSDPDRAYNEQFF. The CDR3 DNA reads TGTGCCACCAGTGATCCAGACAGGGCCTACAATGAGCAGTTCTTC.

Only a few counts were recorded for this clonotype. Relative to the germline gene, one junction end is altered; a read error may explain this. The chain recombines TRBV6-5 with TRBJ2-7, with D perhaps TRBD2 (5 bases). The CDR3 extends over 13 amino acids. Germline CDR1 MNHEY, CDR2 SVGAGI. This CDR3 is CASRYYRGYEQYF. CDR3 nucleotides: TGTGCCAGCAGGTACTACCGGGGCTACGAGCAGTACTTC.

This clonotype was seen a handful of times. The chain is built from TRBV12-3 or TRBV12-4 and TRBJ1-1; no clear D. Trimming cost V 2 bases and J 1 base, with 11 bases left between them. The length of the CDR3 is 15 residues. In nucleotides, the CDR3 is TGTGCCAGCAGTTTAAACGGCGCGGGGAACACTGAAGCTTTCTTT. Residues: CASSLNGAGNTEAFF.

This clonotype showed up just a few times. The chain joins TRBV4-1 to TRBJ2-7; possible D gene TRBD2, 5 bases. Per the germline V gene, CDR1 is MGHRA and CDR2 is YSYEKL. Trimming shortened V by 1 base and J by 4 bases, and 14 bases separated the two germline ends. The CDR3 is 15 amino acids. CDR3 in amino acids: CASSQVSGMEYEQYF. CDR3 coding DNA: TGCGCCAGCAGCCAAGTAAGCGGAATGGAGTACGAGCAGTACTTC.

This clonotype was found a few times. The CDR3 spells CASSQGPGEIQPQHF. The CDR3 DNA reads as TGTGCCAGCAGCCAGGGCCCGGGGGAAATTCAGCCCCAGCATTTT. The chain recombines TRBV11-2 with TRBJ1-5, with TRBD1 as a possible D gene (5 bases). The V and J ends lost 5 bases and 6 bases respectively, with 17 bases between them. This CDR3 has 15 residues. The germline CDR1 and CDR2 sequences are SGHAT and FQNNGV.

This chain links TRBV4-1 with TRBJ1-5, with a weak D call TRBD1 (5 bases). CDR3 size: 15 residues. V lost 3 bases, J lost 1 base, and 10 bases lay in between. Germline V CDR1 and CDR2: MGHRA, YSYEKL. The CDR3: CASSHMWGSNQPQHF. CDR3 nucleotides: TGCGCCAGCAGCCACATGTGGGGCAGCAATCAGCCCCAGCATTTT.

The chain combines TRBV6-1 with TRBJ2-5; D unclear. This CDR3 is 16 amino acids long. Trimming stripped 1 base from V and 5 bases from J, with 17 bases between. In germline, CDR1 is MNHNS, CDR2 SASEGT. The CDR3 nucleotides are TGTGCCAGCAGTGAAGGTGGCCAGAGCCCCTCCGAGACCCAGTACTTC. It yields the protein CASSEGGQSPSETQYF.

CDR3 nucleotide sequence: TGTGCCAGTAGCCACGAATCCGGGACAGGGGTAGATACGCAGTATTTT. It yields the protein CASSHESGTGVDTQYF. The J gene is TRBJ2-3, the V gene TRBV19; 10 bases line up with TRBD1. The CDR3 runs 16 residues. CDR1 LNHDA and CDR2 SQIVND come from the germline V gene (reference sequence). The J segment lost 5 bases and the V segment lost 6 bases, leaving 11 bases of the junction unmatched.

This sequence joins TRBV9 and TRBJ2-1, with 8 bases matching TRBD2. The trim removed 7 bases at V and 4 bases at J, leaving 7 bases unmatched. The CDR3 has 14 residues. The germline gives CDR1 SGDLS, CDR2 YYNGEE. This chain's CDR3 is CASGSRGAYNEQFF. The CDR3 DNA reads as TGTGCCAGCGGTTCGCGGGGGGCTTACAATGAGCAGTTCTTC.

The chain recombines TRBV5-8 with TRBJ1-1, with D possibly being TRBD1 (5 bases). Per the germline V gene, CDR1 is SGHTS and CDR2 is YDEGEE. Trimming shortened V by 0 bases and J by 5 bases, and 14 bases separated the two germline ends. CDR3 length: 15 residues. The CDR3 DNA reads TGTGCCAGCAGCTTGGAGGGTAGGGGTAAAACTGAAGCTTTCTTT. It specifies CASSLEGRGKTEAFF. The complete variable domain, with remaining parts taken from reference TRBV5-8 and TRBJ1-1, reads EAGVTQSPTHLIKTRGQQATLRCSPISGHTSVYWYQQALGLGLQFLLWYDEGEERNRGNFPPRFSGRQFPNYSSELNVNALELEDSALYLCASSLEGRGKTEAFFGQGTRLTVV.

CDR3 bases: TGTGCCAGCAGTATTGACAGGGGCAGGGAGCAGTACTTC. Translation gives CASSIDRGREQYF. The chain recombines TRBV6-1 with TRBJ2-7, with TRBD1 matching 8 bases. The germline gives CDR1 MNHNS, CDR2 SASEGT. Trimming at V came to 5 bases and at J to 7 bases, leaving 7 bases not matched to a gene. The CDR3 has 13 residues.